This T cell receptor (beta chain) was recorded in a study of blood T cell repertoires in COVID-19. This CDR3 spans 15 amino acids. V lost 1 base, J lost 2 bases, and 2 bases stayed unmatched. Germline V gene sequence: CDR1 SGHNT, CDR2 YYREEE (reference sequence). This clone was observed a few times. Using immunoSEQ multiplex PCR, the repertoire was profiled, and TCRdb retains in-frame clones only, with some absent. The sample holds over 250,000 clones; more than 75% are singletons and the top ten take 0.99%. The sequence was obtained from a woman aged 40-49 years who had recovered from COVID-19. The sequenced sample consisted of peripheral blood. This chain uses TRBV5-4 with TRBJ2-1, with 8 bases fitting TRBD2. Here the CDR3 DNA reads TGTGCCAGCAGCTTGCCTAGCGGGCCCTACAATGAGCAGTTCTTC. The encoded protein is CASSLPSGPYNEQFF. Full variable domain (missing parts from reference TRBV5-4 and TRBJ2-1): ETGVTQSPTHLIKTRGQQVTLRCSSQSGHNTVSWYQQALGQGPQFIFQYYREEENGRGNFPPRFSGLQFPNYSSELNVNALELDDSALYLCASSLPSGPYNEQFFGPGTRLTVL.